The 30 T cell receptor beta chains in this list originate from one sample, sequenced in a study of cytomegalovirus exposure and HLA in healthy donors. In the PCR, 60 Vbeta and 13 Jbeta primers were used. Measured with immunoSEQ multiplex PCR; TCRdb has only the in-frame clones, and not every one. The table records about 200,000 clones, around 76% of them present only once. Sequencing was performed on PBMCs. Receptor source: a man in his thirties or forties in good health and CMV-seronegative.

This clone was counted once. This rearrangement joins TRBV7-9 to TRBJ2-3, with 7 bases aligning to TRBD2. This CDR3 has 14 amino acids. CDR1 is SEHNR, CDR2 FQNEAQ, per germline (reference sequence). After removal of 6 bases from V and 1 base from J, the junction contained 4 bases not matched to a gene. Written as DNA, the CDR3 is TGTGCCAGCAGTTCCACTAGCGGCACAGATACGCAGTATTTT. It codes for CASSSTSGTDTQYF.

The V gene is TRBV5-1, the J gene TRBJ2-1; 10 bases agree with TRBD2. With 0 bases clipped from V and 3 bases from J, the junction kept 9 bases outside the gene matches. CDR1 and CDR2 from the germline V gene are SGHRS and YFSETQ. The CDR3 runs 18 residues. CDR3 sequence reads: CASSLGTSGTRNYNEQFF. The CDR3, as DNA: TGCGCCAGCAGCTTGGGGACTAGCGGAACAAGAAACTACAATGAGCAGTTCTTC.

The rearrangement uses TRBV28 and TRBJ1-1; the match to TRBD1 covers 10 bases. Germline V CDR1 and CDR2: MDHEN, SYDVKM. There are 17 residues in the CDR3. The ends lost 4 bases at V and 5 bases at J; junction bases unmatched: 13. DNA for the CDR3: TGTGCCAGCAGTTCGACAGGGGGCGCGGATCGTGGAACTGAAGCTTTCTTT. Protein sequence: CASSSTGGADRGTEAFF.

This chain joins TRBV28 and TRBJ2-1; D gene ambiguous. This CDR3 comprises 11 residues. Germline V gives CDR1 MDHEN, CDR2 SYDVKM. The V end was cut by 3 bases, the J end by 11 bases, with 8 bases between. The CDR3 coding sequence is TGTGCCAGCAGTTTGGCCCGTCAGCAGTTCTTC. This gives the protein CASSLARQQFF.

The genes are TRBV15 and TRBJ1-4; 7 bases fit TRBD1. Losses at the gene ends were 7 bases for V and 5 bases for J; bases not matched to a gene: 4. The CDR3 totals 13 residues. Germline lookup yields CDR1 LNHNV and CDR2 YYDKDF (reference sequence). For the CDR3, the DNA is TGTGCCACCAAAGGGGGCGCGAATGAAAAACTGTTTTTT. This sequence encodes CATKGGANEKLFF.

This chain uses TRBV11-2 with TRBJ2-1; TRBD2 agrees at 13 bases. Germline assignment: CDR1 SGHAT and CDR2 FQNNGV. The J segment lost 8 bases and the V segment lost 5 bases, leaving 6 bases of the junction unmatched. CDR3 size: 15 residues. The CDR3 sequence is CASSPGLAGEDEQFF. The CDR3 bases are TGTGCCAGCAGCCCCGGACTAGCGGGAGAAGATGAGCAGTTCTTC.

J is TRBJ2-3 and V is TRBV28; D perhaps matches TRBD2 (6 bases). Trimming cost V 8 bases and J 1 base, with 7 bases left between them. Per germline, CDR1 MDHEN and CDR2 SYDVKM. The CDR3 runs to 12 residues. The chain's CDR3 is CASSSGTDTQYF. CDR3 nucleotides: TGTGCCAGCTCTAGCGGCACAGATACGCAGTATTTT.

This clone has only a few counts. The chain employs TRBV7-9 and TRBJ1-1; TRBD1 aligns across 9 bases. The CDR3 has 17 residues. Germline CDR1 SEHNR, CDR2 FQNEAQ (reference sequence). The J segment lost 4 bases and the V segment lost 4 bases, leaving 13 bases of the junction unmatched. CDR3 amino acids: CASSSRQGVYRGTEAFF. CDR3 nucleotide sequence: TGTGCCAGCAGCTCGAGACAGGGGGTTTATCGAGGCACTGAAGCTTTCTTT.

In this sample, this clone turned up a few times. This chain joins TRBV5-1 and TRBJ2-7, with unresolved D. V shed 0 bases and J shed 0 bases, with 10 bases lying between them. The CDR3 has 15 amino acids. Germline-derived CDR1 and CDR2 are SGHRS and YFSETQ. CDR3 bases: TGCGCCAGCAGCTTGGCGGGTCCTAGCTCCTACGAGCAGTACTTC. Translated, it gives CASSLAGPSSYEQYF.

The CDR3 DNA sequence: TGTGCCAGCAGCCAATTTAGCGGACAAGAGACCCAGTACTTC. Its translation is CASSQFSGQETQYF. The chain combines TRBV4-2 with TRBJ2-5, with a tentative D call TRBD2 (6 bases). This CDR3 contains 14 residues. Germline CDR1 LGHNA, CDR2 YNFKEQ. V lost 2 bases and J lost 2, with 9 bases in between.

V and J are TRBV19 and TRBJ2-1; 8 bases agree with TRBD1. Germline V lookup: CDR1 LNHDA, CDR2 SQIVND (reference sequence). The CDR3 length is 13 residues. V shed 10 bases and J 6 bases; nucleotides not matched to a gene: 8. The chain's CDR3 is CAIGTGASNEQFF. The CDR3 DNA follows: TGTGCCATTGGGACAGGCGCCTCCAATGAGCAGTTCTTC. Full variable domain (rest looked up from reference TRBV19 and TRBJ2-1): DGGITQSPKYLFRKEGQNVTLSCEQNLNHDAMYWYRQDPGQGLRLIYYSQIVNDFQKGDIAEGYSVSREKKESFPLTVTSAQKNPTAFYLCAIGTGASNEQFFGPGTRLTVL.

The genes are TRBV5-1 and TRBJ2-5, with D possibly being TRBD2 (5 bases). The germline V gene has CDR1 SGHRS and CDR2 YFSETQ. Trimming left V 3 bases short and J 0 bases short, with 21 bases between. This CDR3 spans 18 amino acids. CDR3 sequence (DNA): TGCGCCAGCAGCTCGGCCGCCTCCTATACGGGGTACCAAGAGACCCAGTACTTC. Its protein is CASSSAASYTGYQETQYF.

The CDR3 is CASSLQGRNEKLFF. CDR3 coding DNA: TGTGCCAGCAGTCTTCAGGGGCGAAATGAAAAACTGTTTTTT. The V and J genes are TRBV27 and TRBJ1-4; D is perhaps TRBD1 (6 bases). In germline, CDR1 is MNHEY, CDR2 SMNVEV (reference sequence). Trimming took off 5 bases at V and 5 bases at J, with 12 bases between the two ends. The CDR3 runs 14 residues.

This chain uses TRBV5-4 with TRBJ2-1, with 11 bases lining up with TRBD2. Germline V CDR1 and CDR2: SGHNT, YYREEE (reference sequence). V was pared by 0 bases and J by 6 bases, with 5 bases of the junction left unmatched. This CDR3 spans 16 amino acids. As DNA, the CDR3 is TGTGCCAGCAGCTTGGGGGGGCTAGCGGGAGGCAATGAGCAGTTCTTC. It yields the protein CASSLGGLAGGNEQFF.

The chain recombines TRBV9 with TRBJ1-2; 10 bases are a match to TRBD1. Germline values: CDR1 SGDLS, CDR2 YYNGEE. The V segment lost 4 bases and the J segment 1 base; nucleotides outside the gene matches: 4. This CDR3 is 15 amino acids long. As DNA, the CDR3 is TGTGCCAGCAGCTTAGGGACAGGGGATAACTATGGCTACACCTTC. It yields the protein CASSLGTGDNYGYTF.

The V gene is TRBV5-4, the J gene TRBJ2-4; 10 bases map to TRBD2. The CDR3 loop spans 16 amino acids. The germline gives CDR1 SGHNT, CDR2 YYREEE (reference sequence). V was pared by 0 bases and J by 5 bases, with 5 bases of the junction left unmatched. The CDR3 DNA follows: TGTGCCAGCAGCTTGGCCGGACTAGCGGCCGAAAACATTCAGTACTTC. As protein: CASSLAGLAAENIQYF.

V gene TRBV6-6 combines with J gene TRBJ2-7; TRBD2 matches at 8 bases. This CDR3 is built from 12 residues. V shed 8 bases, J shed 2 bases, and the junction held 2 bases outside the gene matches. CDR1 and CDR2 (germline): MNHNY, SVGAGI (reference sequence). The CDR3: CASGTSTYEQYF. The CDR3 DNA follows: TGTGCCAGCGGGACTAGTACCTACGAGCAGTACTTC.

The chain carries TRBV19 and TRBJ2-3; no firm D call. The CDR3 sequence is 14 residues long. Trimming stripped 4 bases from V and 2 bases from J, with 10 bases between. CDR1 and CDR2 (germline): LNHDA, SQIVND (reference sequence). CDR3 loop: CASSSVADTDTQYF. The CDR3 DNA follows: TGTGCCAGTAGTAGCGTGGCGGACACAGATACGCAGTATTTT.

V and J are TRBV4-2 and TRBJ2-7, with D hard to call. Trimming left V 0 bases short and J 6 bases short, with 15 bases between. This CDR3 is 15 amino acids long. Germline V gene sequence: CDR1 LGHNA, CDR2 YNFKEQ. The CDR3 DNA is TGTGCCAGCAGCCAAGATCTCGCTAGTTTAGGCGAGCAGTACTTC. Protein: CASSQDLASLGEQYF.

The V gene is TRBV29-1, the J gene TRBJ2-4, with a possible D match to TRBD2 (6 bases). Per germline, CDR1 SQVTM and CDR2 ANQGSEA. V was cut by 4 bases and J by 5 bases, with 9 bases left in between. The CDR3 loop spans 12 amino acids. As DNA, the CDR3 is TGCAGCGTTGCGACTAGTCAAAACATTCAGTACTTC. Translation gives CSVATSQNIQYF.

This clone was seen a handful of times. V is TRBV10-3 and J is TRBJ2-6; 10 nucleotides align to TRBD1. This CDR3 is built from 18 residues. The V gene's germline CDR1 is ENHRY and CDR2 SYGVKD. V lost 4 bases to trimming and J lost 2 bases; unmatched junction nucleotides: 8. The CDR3 bases are TGTGCCATCAGTGTGTTGGGGGACAGGGGCCCTGGGGCCAACGTCCTGACTTTC. Translation gives CAISVLGDRGPGANVLTF.

The J gene is TRBJ1-1, the V gene TRBV4-1, with 8 bases that match TRBD1. The CDR3 runs 12 residues. From germline, CDR1 is MGHRA and CDR2 YSYEKL. After removal of 4 bases from V and 10 bases from J, the junction contained 5 bases not matched to a gene. The CDR3 loop is CASSPHQGAAFF. The CDR3 DNA is TGCGCCAGCAGCCCCCATCAGGGGGCAGCTTTCTTT.

This rearrangement joins TRBV7-3 to TRBJ2-2; 7 bases map to TRBD1. Germline V gene data show CDR1 as SGHTA and CDR2 as FQGTGA. Unmatched junction bases numbered 10, after V lost 8 bases and J lost 7 bases. The CDR3 contains 14 residues. Here the CDR3 reads CASGPEGAGGELFF. DNA of the CDR3: TGTGCCAGCGGCCCCGAGGGGGCGGGCGGGGAGCTGTTTTTT.

The CDR3 region is CASSNALFGGNTIYF. The DNA for the CDR3 is TGTGCCAGTAGTAACGCGTTATTCGGTGGAAACACCATATATTTT. The J gene is TRBJ1-3, the V gene TRBV19; D is ambiguous. The ends were cut back, 4 bases at V and 3 bases at J, with 13 bases in the middle. This CDR3 comprises 15 residues. Per germline, CDR1 LNHDA and CDR2 SQIVND (reference sequence).

The chain employs TRBV11-1 and TRBJ2-1; maybe TRBD2 (5 bases). Trimming left V 4 bases short and J 6 bases short, with 13 bases between. Germline CDR1 reads SGHAT; CDR2 reads FQDESV (reference sequence). The CDR3 spans 14 residues. The CDR3 sequence: CASSSWGDTNEQFF. The CDR3 nucleotides are TGTGCCAGCAGCTCTTGGGGAGACACCAATGAGCAGTTCTTC.

This clone occurred once. V gene TRBV9 combines with J gene TRBJ2-3; 9 nucleotides agree with TRBD1. In germline, CDR1 is SGDLS, CDR2 YYNGEE. Losses at the gene ends were 6 bases for V and 2 bases for J; bases not matched to a gene: 4. This CDR3 contains 14 residues. The CDR3 region has the DNA TGTGCCAGCACGTCACAGGGGGCCACAGATACGCAGTATTTT. This gives the protein CASTSQGATDTQYF.

The CDR3 reads CASSLETGNHYEQYF. The CDR3 coding sequence is TGTGCCAGCAGTCTAGAAACAGGGAATCACTACGAGCAGTACTTC. This rearrangement joins TRBV6-1 to TRBJ2-7, with TRBD1 as a possible D gene (6 bases). Trimming removed 5 bases from V and 3 bases from J, with 17 bases in between. This CDR3 region has 15 residues. The V gene's germline CDR1 is MNHNS and CDR2 SASEGT.

This clone was counted a single time. J is TRBJ1-2 and V is TRBV6-5, with D possibly TRBD1 on 5 matching bases. The CDR3 covers 13 residues. Germline-derived CDR1 and CDR2 are MNHEY and SVGAGI. V was clipped by 5 bases and J by 1 base, with 8 bases between them. The CDR3 DNA sequence: TGTGCCAGCAGTGCCGACAGTAACTATGGCTACACCTTC. It yields the protein CASSADSNYGYTF.

The chain links TRBV29-1 to TRBJ2-3, with 8 bases aligning to TRBD1. The germline V gene encodes CDR1 SQVTM and CDR2 ANQGSEA. Germline trimming cut 3 bases from V and 3 bases from J; bases unmatched to any gene: 8. This CDR3 contains 15 residues. CDR3 sequence (DNA): TGCAGCGTTGACGCTTTCCGACAGGGGACAGATACGCAGTATTTT. Translation: CSVDAFRQGTDTQYF.

This clone was picked up a small number of times. The chain recombines TRBV27 with TRBJ1-2; D call uncertain. Trimming stripped 0 bases from V and 5 bases from J, with 16 bases between. CDR3 size: 16 residues. CDR1 and CDR2 from the germline V gene are MNHEY and SMNVEV (reference sequence). The CDR3 coding sequence is TGTGCCAGCAGTTTATCGGGGAGTCGACCCCGTTATGGCTACACCTTC. Protein: CASSLSGSRPRYGYTF.